One sample yielded the 15 T cell receptor beta chains listed below, sequenced in a study of T cell responses to AZD1222 COVID-19 vaccine. The protocol was immunoSEQ multiplex PCR, while the TCRdb copy is restricted to in-frame clones and leaves out a portion. The data contain about 150,000 clones, over 80% of them singletons. Sequenced material: peripheral blood, taken 28 days after the second AZD1222 dose. The receptors come from an adult who received the AZD1222 COVID-19 vaccine.

The chain combines TRBV5-1 with TRBJ2-7; the D call may be TRBD1 or TRBD2 (5 bases each). V gave up 4 bases and J gave up 2 bases, with 13 bases separating them. The CDR3 is 14 residues long. CDR1 and CDR2 (germline): SGHRS, YFSETQ. The CDR3 region is CASSPGAATYEQYF. CDR3 in DNA: TGCGCCAGCAGCCCCGGGGCGGCGACCTACGAGCAGTACTTC.

V usage is TRBV6-5 and J usage is TRBJ2-7; D is possibly TRBD2 (6 bases). CDR1 and CDR2 from the germline V gene are MNHEY and SVGAGI. V dropped 5 bases and J dropped 9 bases, with 20 bases sitting between them. This CDR3 is 14 amino acids long. The CDR3 here is CASSTGVWDQRQYF. As DNA, the CDR3 is TGTGCCAGCAGTACGGGGGTGTGGGATCAACGGCAGTACTTC.

CDR3 region: CASSFAGQGQESEKLFF. The CDR3, as DNA: TGTGCCAGCAGCTTCGCCGGACAGGGGCAAGAGAGTGAAAAACTGTTTTTT. V gene TRBV7-2 combines with J gene TRBJ1-4; 9 nucleotides align to TRBD1. Germline V gene lookup returns CDR1 SGHTA and CDR2 FQGNSA. V lost 3 bases and J lost 7; bases outside the gene matches: 12. The CDR3 spans 17 residues.

The chain combines TRBV2 with TRBJ2-3; 9 nucleotides agree with TRBD2. There are 17 residues in the CDR3. Germline-derived CDR1 and CDR2 are SNHLY and FYNNEI. V lost 7 bases, J lost 3 bases, and 14 bases stayed unmatched. CDR3: CASTPPGTSRGTDTQYF. The CDR3 DNA sequence: TGTGCCAGCACTCCACCCGGGACTAGCCGGGGGACAGATACGCAGTATTTT.

This chain links TRBV27 with TRBJ2-6, with no clear D. Germline V gene sequence: CDR1 MNHEY, CDR2 SMNVEV (reference sequence). V lost 2 bases, J lost 2 bases, and 10 bases lay in between. CDR3 size: 16 residues. The CDR3 reads CASSLSPGTGANVLTF. The CDR3 bases are TGTGCCAGCAGTTTAAGTCCGGGTACTGGGGCCAACGTCCTGACTTTC. Complete variable domain (other parts from reference TRBV27 and TRBJ2-6): EAQVTQNPRYLITVTGKKLTVTCSQNMNHEYMSWYRQDPGLGLRQIYYSMNVEVTDKGDVPEGYKVSRKEKRNFPLILESPSPNQTSLYFCASSLSPGTGANVLTFGAGSRLTVL.

V and J are TRBV7-2 and TRBJ2-7; the D gene is possibly TRBD2 (5 bases). CDR1 SGHTA and CDR2 FQGNSA come from the germline V gene. The CDR3 runs 14 residues. Trimming took off 1 base at V and 7 bases at J, with 14 bases between the two ends. As DNA, the CDR3 is TGTGCCAGCAGCTTAGAGACGGGAAACGAGGAGCAGTACTTC. Translating it yields CASSLETGNEEQYF. The whole variable domain, remainder taken from reference TRBV7-2 and TRBJ2-7, is GAGVSQSPSNKVTEKGKDVELRCDPISGHTALYWYRQSLGQGLEFLIYFQGNSAPDKSGLPSDRFSAERTGGSVSTLTIQRTQQEDSAVYLCASSLETGNEEQYFGPGTRLTVT.

The gene calls are TRBV11-3 and TRBJ1-2; a possible D gene is TRBD1 (5 bases). The germline CDR1 and CDR2 sequences are SGHNT and YENEEA. V was cut by 3 bases and J by 2 bases, with 10 bases left in between. CDR3 length: 14 amino acids. DNA for the CDR3: TGTGCCAGCAGCTTCCGACAGACGAACTATGGCTACACCTTC. This sequence encodes CASSFRQTNYGYTF.

The chain carries TRBV28 and TRBJ1-4, with unresolved D. The CDR3 runs to 14 residues. Trimming left V 3 bases short and J 7 bases short, with 12 bases between. The V gene's germline CDR1 is MDHEN and CDR2 SYDVKM. The DNA for the CDR3 is TGTGCCAGCAGTTTGCCCCGCCTGTCTGAAAAACTGTTTTTT. Protein sequence: CASSLPRLSEKLFF.

The chain is built from TRBV2 and TRBJ1-3, with 9 bases that match TRBD1. The CDR3 is made up of 14 amino acids. J was trimmed by 8 bases and V by 8 bases; bases with no gene match: 10. The germline gives CDR1 SNHLY, CDR2 FYNNEI. The CDR3 is CASGDRVNLHTIYF. In nucleotides, the CDR3 is TGTGCCAGCGGGGACAGGGTTAATCTTCACACCATATATTTT.

The chain combines TRBV28 with TRBJ1-1; no clear D. Germline V gene data show CDR1 as MDHEN and CDR2 as SYDVKM. With 5 bases removed from V and 3 bases from J, the gap between germline ends came to 7 bases. The CDR3 length is 12 residues. The CDR3 sequence is CASSKVYTEAFF. The CDR3 nucleotides are TGTGCCAGCAGTAAGGTCTACACTGAAGCTTTCTTT.

The chain has TRBV27 and TRBJ1-2, with a tentative D call TRBD1 (5 bases). Trimming took off 5 bases at V and 2 bases at J, with 9 bases between the two ends. From germline, CDR1 is MNHEY and CDR2 SMNVEV (reference sequence). The CDR3 is 13 amino acids. CDR3 loop: CASSMRGNYGYTF. The CDR3 DNA sequence: TGTGCCAGCAGTATGCGGGGGAACTATGGCTACACCTTC.

This chain uses TRBV9 with TRBJ2-7; 11 bases line up with TRBD2. Looked up from germline, CDR1 is SGDLS and CDR2 is YYNGEE. The CDR3 is 17 amino acids. With V trimmed by 4 bases and J by 1 base, 10 bases remained unmatched. The CDR3 region has the DNA TGTGCCAGCAGCCCCCAAATTCCTAGCGGGAGGTCCTACGAGCAGTACTTC. Translation gives CASSPQIPSGRSYEQYF.

About this clone itself: Other DNA sequences in this specimen translate into the identical CDR3. The chain uses TRBV18 and TRBJ2-2; D uncertain. This CDR3 spans 14 amino acids. Trimming removed 2 bases from V and 0 bases from J, with 4 bases in between. Germline V gene data show CDR1 as KGHSH and CDR2 as LQKENI. The CDR3 DNA is TGTGCCAGCTCACCATTAGCGAACACCGGGGAGCTGTTTTTT. Protein product: CASSPLANTGELFF.

As DNA, the CDR3 is TGTGCCAGCAGCGCGACAGGGGGTGGAAACACCATATATTTT. Amino acids: CASSATGGGNTIYF. This chain connects TRBV9 to TRBJ1-3; TRBD1 matches at 9 bases. Losses at the gene ends were 3 bases for V and 3 bases for J; bases not matched to a gene: 1. The CDR3 spans 14 residues. CDR1 and CDR2 (germline): SGDLS, YYNGEE.

The gene calls are TRBV4-1 and TRBJ2-5; 7 bases agree with TRBD2. Germline lookup yields CDR1 MGHRA and CDR2 YSYEKL. The trim removed 1 base at V and 5 bases at J, leaving 10 bases unmatched. The CDR3 has 16 amino acids. Here the CDR3 reads CASSQVSGGGRETQYF. The CDR3 nucleotides are TGCGCCAGCAGCCAAGTTTCTGGGGGGGGTCGGGAGACCCAGTACTTC.